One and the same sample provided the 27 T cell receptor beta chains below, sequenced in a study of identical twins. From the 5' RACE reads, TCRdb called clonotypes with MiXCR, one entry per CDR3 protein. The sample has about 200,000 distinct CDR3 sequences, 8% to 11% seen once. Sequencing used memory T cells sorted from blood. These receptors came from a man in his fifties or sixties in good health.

This CDR3 is CASSTAPGQVQETQYF. In DNA, the CDR3 is TGTGCCAGCAGCACCGCACCGGGACAAGTCCAAGAGACCCAGTACTTC. The J gene is TRBJ2-5, the V gene TRBV21-1; the table gives TRBD1 as D, unverified against the DNA. TRBV21-1 has pseudogene status. CDR3 length: 16 residues.

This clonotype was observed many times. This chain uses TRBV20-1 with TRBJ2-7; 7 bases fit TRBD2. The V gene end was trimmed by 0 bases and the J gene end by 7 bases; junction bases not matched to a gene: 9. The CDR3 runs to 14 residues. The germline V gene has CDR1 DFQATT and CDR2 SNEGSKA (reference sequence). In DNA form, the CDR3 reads TGCAGTGCTAGAGATGGGGGAGGGTTCAGGGAGCAGTACTTC. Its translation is CSARDGGGFREQYF.

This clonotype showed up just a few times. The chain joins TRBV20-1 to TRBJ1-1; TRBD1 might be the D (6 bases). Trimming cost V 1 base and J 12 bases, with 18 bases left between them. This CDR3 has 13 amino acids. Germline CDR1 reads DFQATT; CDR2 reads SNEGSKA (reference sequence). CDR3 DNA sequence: TGCAGTGCTAGAGTAAGAGGGGGAAGGAATTCTTTCTTT. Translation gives CSARVRGGRNSFF.

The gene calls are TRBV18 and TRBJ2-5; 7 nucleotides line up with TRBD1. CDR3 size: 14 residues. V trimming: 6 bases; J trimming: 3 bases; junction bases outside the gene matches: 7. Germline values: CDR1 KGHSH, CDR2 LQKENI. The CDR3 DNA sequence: TGTGCCAGCTCCCCGGGGACAGTCGAAGAGACCCAGTACTTC. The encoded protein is CASSPGTVEETQYF.

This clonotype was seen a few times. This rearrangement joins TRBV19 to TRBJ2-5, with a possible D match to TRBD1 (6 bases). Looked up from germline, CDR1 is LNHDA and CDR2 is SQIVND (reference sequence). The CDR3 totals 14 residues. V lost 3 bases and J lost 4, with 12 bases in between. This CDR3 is CASSIHGTRETQYF. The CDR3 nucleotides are TGTGCCAGTAGTATCCACGGGACACGAGAGACCCAGTACTTC.

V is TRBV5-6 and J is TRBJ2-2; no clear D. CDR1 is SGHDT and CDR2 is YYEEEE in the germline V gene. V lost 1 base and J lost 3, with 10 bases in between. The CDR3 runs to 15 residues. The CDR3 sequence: CASSLYVLDTGELFF. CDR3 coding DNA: TGTGCCAGCAGCTTGTACGTCCTGGACACCGGGGAGCTGTTTTTT.

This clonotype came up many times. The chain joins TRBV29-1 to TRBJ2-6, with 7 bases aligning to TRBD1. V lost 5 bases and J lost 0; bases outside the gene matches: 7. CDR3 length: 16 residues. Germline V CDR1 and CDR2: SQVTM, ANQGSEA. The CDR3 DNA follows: TGCAGCGTTTCCGGACAGGCAAGCTCTGGGGCCAACGTCCTGACTTTC. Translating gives CSVSGQASSGANVLTF.

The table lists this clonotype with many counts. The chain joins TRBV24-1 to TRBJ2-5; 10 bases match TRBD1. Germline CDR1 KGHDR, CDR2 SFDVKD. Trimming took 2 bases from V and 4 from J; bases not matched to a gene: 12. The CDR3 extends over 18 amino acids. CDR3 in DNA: TGTGCCACCAGTGATTGGGCCTCGGGGACAGGGGTAAGAGAGACCCAGTACTTC. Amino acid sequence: CATSDWASGTGVRETQYF.

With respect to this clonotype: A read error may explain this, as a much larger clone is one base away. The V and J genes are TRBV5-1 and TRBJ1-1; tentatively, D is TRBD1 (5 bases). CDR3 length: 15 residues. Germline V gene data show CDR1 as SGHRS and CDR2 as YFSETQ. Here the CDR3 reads CASSPTGTVNTEPFF. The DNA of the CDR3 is TGCGCCAGCAGCCCGACCGGGACCGTGAACACTGAACCTTTCTTT. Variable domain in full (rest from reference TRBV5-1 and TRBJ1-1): KAGVTQTPRYLIKTRGQQVTLSCSPISGHRSVSWYQQTPGQGLQFLFEYFSETQRNKGNFPGRFSGRQFSNSRSEMNVSTLELGDSALYLCASSPTGTVNTEPFFGQGTRLTVV.

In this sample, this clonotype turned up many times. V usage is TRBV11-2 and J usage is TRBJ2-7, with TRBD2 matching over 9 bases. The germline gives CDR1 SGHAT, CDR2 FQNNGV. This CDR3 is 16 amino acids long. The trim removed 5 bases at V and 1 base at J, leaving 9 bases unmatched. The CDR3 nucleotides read TGTGCCAGCAGCGCCGCCCTAGCGGGGAGTTCCTACGAGCAGTACTTC. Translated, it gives CASSAALAGSSYEQYF.

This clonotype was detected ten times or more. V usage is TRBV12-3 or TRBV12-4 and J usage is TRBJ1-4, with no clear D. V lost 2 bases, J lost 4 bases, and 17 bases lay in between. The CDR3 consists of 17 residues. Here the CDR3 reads CASSLPPIRGLNEKLFF. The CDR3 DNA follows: TGTGCCAGCAGTTTACCTCCAATCCGCGGCCTTAATGAAAAACTGTTTTTT.

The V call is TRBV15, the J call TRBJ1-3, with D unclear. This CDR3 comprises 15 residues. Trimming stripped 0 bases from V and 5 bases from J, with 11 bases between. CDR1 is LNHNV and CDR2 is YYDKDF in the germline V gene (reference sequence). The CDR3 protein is CATSREYTARNTIYF. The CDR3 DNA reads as TGTGCCACCAGCAGAGAATACACAGCCAGAAACACCATATATTTT.

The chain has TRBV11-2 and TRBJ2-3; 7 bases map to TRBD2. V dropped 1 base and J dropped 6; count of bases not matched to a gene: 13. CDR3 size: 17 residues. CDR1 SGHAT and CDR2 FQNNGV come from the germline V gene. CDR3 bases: TGTGCCAGCAGCTTAGGGGCTAGCGGTACCTTAGGTGATACGCAGTATTTT. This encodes CASSLGASGTLGDTQYF.

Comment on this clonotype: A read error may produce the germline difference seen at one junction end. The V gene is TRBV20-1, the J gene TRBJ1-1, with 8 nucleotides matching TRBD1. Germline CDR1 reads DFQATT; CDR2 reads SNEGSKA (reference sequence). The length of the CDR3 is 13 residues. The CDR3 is CSAPGQGNNEAFF. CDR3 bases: TGCAGTGCACCCGGACAGGGCAACAATGAAGCTTTCTTT.

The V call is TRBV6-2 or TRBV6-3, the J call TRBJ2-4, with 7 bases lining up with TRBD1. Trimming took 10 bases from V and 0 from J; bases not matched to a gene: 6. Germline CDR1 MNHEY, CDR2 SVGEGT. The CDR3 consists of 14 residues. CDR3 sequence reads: CATWTGLAKNIQYF. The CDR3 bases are TGTGCCACCTGGACAGGTCTAGCCAAAAACATTCAGTACTTC.

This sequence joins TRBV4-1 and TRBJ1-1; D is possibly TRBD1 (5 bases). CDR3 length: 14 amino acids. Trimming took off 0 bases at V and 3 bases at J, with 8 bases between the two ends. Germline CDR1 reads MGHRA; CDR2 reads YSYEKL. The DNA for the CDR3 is TGCGCCAGCAGCCAAGACAGGGTATACACTGAAGCTTTCTTT. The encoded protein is CASSQDRVYTEAFF.

CDR3 DNA sequence: TGTGCCATCAGTGAGCGTACTTACAATGAGCAGTTCTTC. Its protein is CAISERTYNEQFF. The rearrangement links TRBV10-3 to TRBJ2-1, with D unresolved. The V gene lost 2 bases and the J gene lost 4 bases, with 6 bases spanning the gap. CDR1 ENHRY and CDR2 SYGVKD come from the germline V gene. This CDR3 has 13 residues.

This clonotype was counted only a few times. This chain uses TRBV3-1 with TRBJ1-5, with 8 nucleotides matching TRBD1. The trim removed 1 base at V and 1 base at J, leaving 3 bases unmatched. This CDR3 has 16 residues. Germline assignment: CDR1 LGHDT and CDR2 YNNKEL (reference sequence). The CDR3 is CASSQVNRGSNQPQHF. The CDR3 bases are TGTGCCAGCAGCCAAGTAAACAGGGGGAGCAATCAGCCCCAGCATTTT.

In DNA form, the CDR3 reads TGTGCCAGCAGCTTCGCTAGCCGCACTGAGCAGTTCTTC. This codes for CASSFASRTEQFF. The chain uses TRBV7-2 and TRBJ2-1, with D possibly TRBD2 on 5 matching bases. The CDR3 length is 13 residues. Trimming pared 3 bases from V and 9 bases from J, leaving 12 bases between. Germline V lookup: CDR1 SGHTA, CDR2 FQGNSA.

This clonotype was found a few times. The CDR3 bases are TGTGCCATCAGTGAGTCTCTGGGTTTTACTGAAGCTTTCTTT. Amino acids: CAISESLGFTEAFF. The rearrangement uses TRBV10-3 and TRBJ1-1; D gene ambiguous. The V gene's germline CDR1 is ENHRY and CDR2 SYGVKD. The CDR3 is 14 amino acids. V was shortened by 0 bases and J by 5 bases, with 10 bases between the two germline ends.

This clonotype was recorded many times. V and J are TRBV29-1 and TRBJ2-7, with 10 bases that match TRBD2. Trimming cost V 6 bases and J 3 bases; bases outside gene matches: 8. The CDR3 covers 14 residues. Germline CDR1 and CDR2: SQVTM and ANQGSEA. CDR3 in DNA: TGCAGCGTCTTTCTAGCGGGAGTAAACTACGAGCAGTACTTC. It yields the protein CSVFLAGVNYEQYF.

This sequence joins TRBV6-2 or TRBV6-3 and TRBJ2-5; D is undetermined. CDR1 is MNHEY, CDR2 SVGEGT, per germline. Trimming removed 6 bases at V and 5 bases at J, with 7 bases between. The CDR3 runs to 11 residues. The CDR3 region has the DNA TGTGCCAGCAGGGGAAGCGAGACCCAGTACTTC. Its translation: CASRGSETQYF.

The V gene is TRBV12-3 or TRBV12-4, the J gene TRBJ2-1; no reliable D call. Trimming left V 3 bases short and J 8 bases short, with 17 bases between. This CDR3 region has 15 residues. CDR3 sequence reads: CASSFGRTGTDEQFF. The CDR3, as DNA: TGTGCCAGCAGTTTCGGTCGCACGGGCACCGATGAGCAGTTCTTC.

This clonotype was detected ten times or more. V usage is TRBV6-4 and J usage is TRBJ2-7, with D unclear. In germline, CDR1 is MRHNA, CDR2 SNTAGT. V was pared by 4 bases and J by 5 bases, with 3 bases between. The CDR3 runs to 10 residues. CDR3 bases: TGTGCCAGCAGTGTCCACGAGCAGTACTTC. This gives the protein CASSVHEQYF.

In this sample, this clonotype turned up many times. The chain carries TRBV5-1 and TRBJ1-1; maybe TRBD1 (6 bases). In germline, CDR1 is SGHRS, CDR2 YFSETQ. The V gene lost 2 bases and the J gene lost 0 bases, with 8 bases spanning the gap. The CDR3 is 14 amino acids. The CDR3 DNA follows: TGCGCCAGCAGCTTAACAGGGATGAACACTGAAGCTTTCTTT. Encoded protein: CASSLTGMNTEAFF. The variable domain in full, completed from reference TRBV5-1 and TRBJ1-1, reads KAGVTQTPRYLIKTRGQQVTLSCSPISGHRSVSWYQQTPGQGLQFLFEYFSETQRNKGNFPGRFSGRQFSNSRSEMNVSTLELGDSALYLCASSLTGMNTEAFFGQGTRLTVV.

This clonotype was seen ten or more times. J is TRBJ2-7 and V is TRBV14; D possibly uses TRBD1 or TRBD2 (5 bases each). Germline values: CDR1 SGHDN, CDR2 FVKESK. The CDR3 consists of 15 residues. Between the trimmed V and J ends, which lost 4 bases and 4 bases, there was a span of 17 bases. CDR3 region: CASSRTSLWGYEQYF. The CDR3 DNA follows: TGTGCCAGCAGCCGAACCTCACTGTGGGGGTACGAGCAGTACTTC.

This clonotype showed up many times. The CDR3 is CASSQDGDASDTQYF. The DNA of the CDR3 is TGTGCCAGCAGCCAAGATGGGGACGCATCAGATACGCAGTATTTT. The V gene is TRBV4-2, the J gene TRBJ2-3; either TRBD1 or TRBD2 may supply D (5 bases each). Trimming left V 0 bases short and J 4 bases short, with 11 bases between. Per germline, CDR1 LGHNA and CDR2 YNFKEQ. The CDR3 contains 15 residues.